This T cell receptor beta chain appears in the sequencing data of a study of blood T cell repertoires in COVID-19. Assay used: immunoSEQ multiplex PCR; TCRdb lists only in-frame clones, some missing. The sample has 490,000 or so clones, about 88% seen once. This clone has more than one count but fewer than ten. The TCR sequence derives from a woman aged 55-70 years who had recovered from COVID-19. Input material: PBMCs or T cells enriched from blood (not recorded which).

The CDR3 loop is CASSYRGRSVYQYF. In DNA form, the CDR3 reads TGTGCCAGCAGTTACAGGGGGCGTAGTGTATACCAGTACTTC. The chain recombines TRBV6-5 with TRBJ2-5; 7 nucleotides line up with TRBD1. J gave up 10 bases and V 2 bases, and 10 bases lay outside the gene matches. The CDR3 contains 14 residues. Germline CDR1 reads MNHEY; CDR2 reads SVGAGI.